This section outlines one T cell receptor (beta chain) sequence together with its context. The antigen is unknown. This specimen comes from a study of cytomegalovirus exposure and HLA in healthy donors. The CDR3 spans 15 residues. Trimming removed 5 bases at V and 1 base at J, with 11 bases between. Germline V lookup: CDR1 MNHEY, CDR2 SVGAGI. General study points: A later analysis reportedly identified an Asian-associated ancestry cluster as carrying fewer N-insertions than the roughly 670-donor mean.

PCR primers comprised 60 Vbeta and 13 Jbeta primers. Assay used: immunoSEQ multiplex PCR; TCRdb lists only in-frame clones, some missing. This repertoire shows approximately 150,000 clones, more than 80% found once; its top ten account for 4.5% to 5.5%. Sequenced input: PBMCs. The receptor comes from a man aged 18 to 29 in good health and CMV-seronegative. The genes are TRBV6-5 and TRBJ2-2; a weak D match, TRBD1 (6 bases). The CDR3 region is CASSTDRLNTGELFF. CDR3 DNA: TGTGCCAGCAGTACAGACAGGTTGAACACCGGGGAGCTGTTTTTT.